Sequencing of this T cell receptor beta chain was carried out in a study of ipilimumab plus nivolumab after autologous stem cell transplantation (TCRdb year 2021). For the wider study: A median of about five ipilimumab doses and about 8 nivolumab doses was received by trial patients. Fewer than 40 patients made up the trial's intent-to-treat population. Patients undergoing autologous transplant for high-risk diffuse large B cell lymphoma, mature T cell lymphoma, or multiple myeloma were enrolled in the trial. Patients in the myeloma cohort were either high-risk and transplant-naive or had relapsed within 3 years of a first autologous transplant. General study outcomes and caveats: Combined checkpoint inhibition appeared tolerable as post-transplant consolidation, according to the authors' conclusion. According to the authors, a biologic rationale for studying the approach further came from T cell receptor repertoire, regulatory T cell phenotype and gut microbiota profiles.

Note on this clone: The antigen it recognizes is unknown. No qualities accompany the bases; no much larger clone lies one base away.

V and J lose 7 bases and 5 bases, and a span of 11 bases separates them. CDR1 SNHLY and CDR2 FYNNEI were looked up in the germline V gene. Counted from cysteine to phenylalanine, this CDR3 has 12 amino acids. Just CDR3 DNA is preserved here, 36 bases in frame from base 1. Starting 14 to 28 days after the autologous transplant, patients began checkpoint therapy, which included ipilimumab at 1 mg/kg intravenously on day 1 of selected weeks. Patients received nivolumab at 3 mg/kg intravenously on day 1 of weeks 1, 4, 7, 10, and every two weeks through week 26. This was a Phase Ib clinical trial that tested ipilimumab plus nivolumab, given as combined checkpoint inhibition, for consolidation following autologous stem cell transplantation. The receptor library was made with the immunoSEQ multiplex PCR assay. The source is immuneACCESS, and TCRdb retained only in-frame sequences with V and J called. Part of the clones is not carried over; for the studies checked, unresolved V genes explain less than half of this, and the remainder is unexplained. Recorded for this sample are tens of thousands of clones; approximately 90% of them occurred a single time. The ten top clones hold 0.7% to 1% of the sample.

The chain links TRBV2 with TRBJ2-5; the D gene is perhaps TRBD2, from 6 matching bases. Sequences were derived from PBMCs, sampled in a trial of ipilimumab plus nivolumab as post-transplant consolidation. The TCR originated in a male donor with multiple myeloma. The base sequence is TGTGCCAGCATCGGGGCGGGGGAGACCCAGTACTTC. This codes for CASIGAGETQYF.